A selection of T cell receptor beta chains follows, all from one sample in a study of T cells expressing NK-cell markers. With the 5' RACE reads reprocessed, TCRdb shows one record per CDR3 protein and no DNA. There are around 100,000 distinct CDR3 sequences in the sample, with less than 20% held by the top ten. Sample: blood T cells: a sorted CD56 or NKG2C T cell subset, CD4+ or CD8+ T cells, or bulk PBMC T cells (not recorded which). Receptors originate from a woman between 18 and 70 years old in good health. Each CDR3 is given with its conserved first and last residue.

TRBJ1-1 | TRBV29-1 | CSVEDEGMNTEAFF
TRBJ1-5 | TRBV18 | CASSPPGGGQPQHF
TRBJ2-1 | TRBV7-8 | CASSSGQVKQFF
TRBJ1-2 | TRBV20-1 | CSAWTGGSNYGYTF
TRBJ2-1 | TRBV20-1 | CSAPSPSSGTYNEQFF
TRBJ2-1 | TRBV18 | CASSPPGLADDEQFF
TRBJ2-5 | TRBV12-3/TRBV12-4 | CASRARGETQYF
TRBJ2-1 | TRBV7-9 | CASSLGQTPYNEQFF
TRBJ2-3 | TRBV7-8 | CASSLENSAGVTSTDTQYF
TRBJ1-2 | TRBV5-4 | CASSFRGAGRIHYGYTF
TRBJ2-3 | TRBV9 | CASSVGETGSTDTQYF
TRBJ1-2 | TRBV4-3 | CASSQDRAGANYGYTF
TRBJ1-1 | TRBV7-3 | CASSFETTAEAFF
TRBJ1-3 | TRBV29-1 | CSGVTPGQSGNTIYF
TRBJ2-7 | TRBV29-1 | CSVDGTGTNEQYF
TRBJ2-1 | TRBV12-3/TRBV12-4 | CASSSEPRPSIEQFF
TRBJ1-5 | TRBV7-9 | CASSNLDQPQHF
TRBJ2-1 | TRBV6-1 | CASSALAGGEQFF